Presented here are 19 T cell receptor beta chains from one specimen sequenced in a study of T cell changes during pregnancy in multiple sclerosis. The method was immunoSEQ multiplex PCR; TCRdb's version includes in-frame clones alone and lacks a portion of them. The sample consists of fewer than 30,000 clones, 89% of them appearing once. The input for sequencing was CD8+ T cells from peripheral blood mononuclear cells, taken in the second trimester of pregnancy. The receptors were sampled from a female donor with multiple sclerosis, enrolled in a pregnancy study.

The rearrangement uses TRBV29-1 and TRBJ2-7; TRBD2 is a possible D gene (6 bases). CDR3 length equals 13 residues. V was clipped by 7 bases and J by 3 bases, with 16 bases between them. The germline gives CDR1 SQVTM, CDR2 ANQGSEA. CDR3 DNA sequence: TGCAGCGCTATATCCAGGGAGGACTACGAGCAGTACTTC. Its protein product is CSAISREDYEQYF.

The genes are TRBV6-5 and TRBJ2-5; 7 bases are shared with TRBD2. Germline V gene lookup returns CDR1 MNHEY and CDR2 SVGAGI. Trimming took 4 bases from V and 4 from J; bases not matched to a gene: 9. There are 15 residues in the CDR3. The CDR3 DNA sequence: TGTGCCAGCAGTTTGGAGGGAGGGGATAGAGAGACCCAGTACTTC. The encoded protein is CASSLEGGDRETQYF.

The chain is built from TRBV6-6 and TRBJ2-3, with 9 bases identical to TRBD1. V gave up 10 bases and J gave up 2 bases; unmatched junction bases: 7. Germline V gene lookup returns CDR1 MNHNY and CDR2 SVGAGI (reference sequence). The CDR3 has 14 residues. CDR3 protein: CATDRGSLTDTQYF. CDR3 coding DNA: TGTGCCACCGACAGGGGGTCCCTCACAGATACGCAGTATTTT.

This chain joins TRBV9 and TRBJ2-1, with 8 positions matching TRBD2. The CDR3 sequence is 15 residues long. In germline, CDR1 is SGDLS, CDR2 YYNGEE. V was clipped by 2 bases and J by 1 base; unmatched bases: 2. CDR3 loop: CASSVSGGSYNEQFF. The CDR3 DNA reads as TGTGCCAGCAGCGTTTCGGGAGGGTCCTACAATGAGCAGTTCTTC. The full variable domain, completed using reference TRBV9 and TRBJ2-1, is DSGVTQTPKHLITATGQRVTLRCSPRSGDLSVYWYQQSLDQGLQFLIQYYNGEERAKGNILERFSAQQFPDLHSELNLSSLELGDSALYFCASSVSGGSYNEQFFGPGTRLTVL.

This clone came up a few times. The genes are TRBV6-5 and TRBJ2-2; 7 nucleotides match TRBD1. The CDR3 is 13 residues long. Losses at the gene ends were 8 bases for V and 2 bases for J; bases not matched to a gene: 2. From germline, CDR1 is MNHEY and CDR2 SVGAGI. This CDR3 is CASRDRNTGELFF. The CDR3 coding sequence is TGTGCCAGCCGGGACAGAAACACCGGGGAGCTGTTTTTT.

The V call is TRBV13, the J call TRBJ2-7; 8 bases are shared with TRBD1. The length of the CDR3 is 18 residues. Germline assignment: CDR1 PRHDT and CDR2 FYEKMQ (reference sequence). V was pared by 1 base and J by 0 bases, with 11 bases of the junction left unmatched. In nucleotides, the CDR3 is TGTGCCAGCAGCTTAGAGGGCAGGGGGCGGGGACTCTCCTACGAGCAGTACTTC. Amino acids: CASSLEGRGRGLSYEQYF.

The rearrangement joins TRBV19 to TRBJ2-1; 10 nucleotides match TRBD1. The germline V gene encodes CDR1 LNHDA and CDR2 SQIVND (reference sequence). CDR3 size: 14 residues. With V trimmed by 6 bases and J by 6 bases, 5 bases remained unmatched. This chain's CDR3 is CASSRQGAFNEQFF. CDR3 in DNA: TGTGCCAGTAGCCGACAGGGGGCGTTCAATGAGCAGTTCTTC. The complete variable domain, with remaining parts taken from reference TRBV19 and TRBJ2-1, reads DGGITQSPKYLFRKEGQNVTLSCEQNLNHDAMYWYRQDPGQGLRLIYYSQIVNDFQKGDIAEGYSVSREKKESFPLTVTSAQKNPTAFYLCASSRQGAFNEQFFGPGTRLTVL.

The V call is TRBV2, the J call TRBJ2-7; TRBD1 agrees at 10 bases. The CDR3 spans 14 residues. The germline V gene encodes CDR1 SNHLY and CDR2 FYNNEI. With 5 bases clipped from V and 5 bases from J, the junction kept 6 bases outside the gene matches. The CDR3 region has the DNA TGTGCCAGCAGTCCCGGGACAGGGGAGAACGAGCAGTACTTC. It encodes CASSPGTGENEQYF.

The chain couples TRBV29-1 to TRBJ2-1; TRBD2 might be the D (6 bases). There are 11 residues in the CDR3. Per the germline V gene, CDR1 is SQVTM and CDR2 is ANQGSEA. V was clipped by 7 bases and J by 9 bases, with 13 bases between them. The CDR3 sequence: CSAGQGGEQFF. The CDR3 nucleotides read TGCAGCGCTGGCCAGGGAGGTGAGCAGTTCTTC.

Within the sample, this clone is large. The J gene is TRBJ2-7, the V gene TRBV4-2; the match to TRBD1 covers 8 bases. The germline V gene encodes CDR1 LGHNA and CDR2 YNFKEQ. V was pared by 3 bases and J by 5 bases, with 12 bases of the junction left unmatched. The CDR3 runs 16 residues. The DNA of the CDR3 is TGTGCCAGCAGCCACCCCGAGGGGCAGGGGGCCAACGAGCAGTACTTC. It specifies CASSHPEGQGANEQYF.

J is TRBJ2-5 and V is TRBV27; 11 bases map to TRBD1. The length of the CDR3 is 17 residues. Losses at the gene ends were 5 bases for V and 2 bases for J; bases not matched to a gene: 10. Germline CDR1 reads MNHEY; CDR2 reads SMNVEV (reference sequence). The CDR3 coding sequence is TGTGCCAGCAGTCGCTCCGGGACAGGGGGTCTACAAGAGACCCAGTACTTC. This encodes CASSRSGTGGLQETQYF.

This chain joins TRBV29-1 and TRBJ2-7, with TRBD2 matching 9 bases. Per germline, CDR1 SQVTM and CDR2 ANQGSEA. This CDR3 comprises 14 residues. The V segment lost 1 base and the J segment 4 bases; nucleotides outside the gene matches: 5. The CDR3 DNA reads as TGCAGCGTTGAAGGTGGCGGGGGGGTGTACGAGCAGTACTTC. Its protein is CSVEGGGGVYEQYF.

This clone occurred a few times. The chain uses TRBV19 and TRBJ2-1; D uncertain. Per germline, CDR1 LNHDA and CDR2 SQIVND (reference sequence). Between the trimmed V and J ends, which lost 1 base and 5 bases, there was a span of 9 bases. This CDR3 contains 14 residues. CDR3 nucleotide sequence: TGTGCCAGTAGTATAGGGCATTTTGACAATGAGCAGTTCTTC. Protein product: CASSIGHFDNEQFF. Variable domain in full (rest from reference TRBV19 and TRBJ2-1): DGGITQSPKYLFRKEGQNVTLSCEQNLNHDAMYWYRQDPGQGLRLIYYSQIVNDFQKGDIAEGYSVSREKKESFPLTVTSAQKNPTAFYLCASSIGHFDNEQFFGPGTRLTVL.

The chain combines TRBV27 with TRBJ2-1; the match to TRBD2 covers 8 bases. Germline CDR1 is MNHEY and CDR2 is SMNVEV (reference sequence). The CDR3 has 13 amino acids. Losses at the gene ends were 5 bases for V and 6 bases for J; bases not matched to a gene: 3. CDR3 in amino acids: CASSIGTSNEQFF. The CDR3, as DNA: TGTGCCAGCAGTATCGGGACTAGCAATGAGCAGTTCTTC.

This chain links TRBV29-1 with TRBJ2-2; D is unclear. The length of the CDR3 is 14 residues. Deletions cut 3 bases from V and 2 bases from J, with 10 bases between. CDR1 is SQVTM and CDR2 is ANQGSEA in the germline V gene. The CDR3 sequence is CSVEAGVNTGELFF. As DNA, the CDR3 is TGCAGCGTTGAGGCAGGCGTAAACACCGGGGAGCTGTTTTTT.

The gene calls are TRBV19 and TRBJ2-7; D remains unclear. Looked up from germline, CDR1 is LNHDA and CDR2 is SQIVND (reference sequence). This CDR3 is 13 amino acids long. V lost 3 bases and J lost 3, with 9 bases in between. The CDR3 region has the DNA TGTGCCAGTAGTATTTGGCCAGACTACGAGCAGTACTTC. Translating it yields CASSIWPDYEQYF.

The chain uses TRBV19 and TRBJ2-7; 7 bases line up with TRBD2. V shed 3 bases and J 7 bases; nucleotides not matched to a gene: 3. Germline V gene lookup returns CDR1 LNHDA and CDR2 SQIVND (reference sequence). The CDR3 extends over 12 amino acids. CDR3 residues: CASSMGGDEQYF. As DNA, the CDR3 is TGTGCCAGTAGTATGGGGGGGGATGAGCAGTACTTC.

The rearrangement links TRBV6-1 to TRBJ1-5, with unresolved D. CDR1 is MNHNS, CDR2 SASEGT, per germline. V was pared by 10 bases and J by 11 bases, with 15 bases between. The CDR3 is 11 residues long. CDR3 coding DNA: TGTGCCATTAGCCCCTCGGGGACCCAGCATTTT. This gives the protein CAISPSGTQHF.

The chain has TRBV12-2 and TRBJ2-3; no check of the table's D call, TRBD2, against the DNA was made. TRBV12-2 is listed as a pseudogene. The length of the CDR3 is 20 residues. CDR3 in DNA: TGTGCAAGTCGCTTATCCCTCCGCGGGAGGGCCTTGAAGAACACAGATACGCAGTATTTT. It yields the protein CASRLSLRGRALKNTDTQYF.